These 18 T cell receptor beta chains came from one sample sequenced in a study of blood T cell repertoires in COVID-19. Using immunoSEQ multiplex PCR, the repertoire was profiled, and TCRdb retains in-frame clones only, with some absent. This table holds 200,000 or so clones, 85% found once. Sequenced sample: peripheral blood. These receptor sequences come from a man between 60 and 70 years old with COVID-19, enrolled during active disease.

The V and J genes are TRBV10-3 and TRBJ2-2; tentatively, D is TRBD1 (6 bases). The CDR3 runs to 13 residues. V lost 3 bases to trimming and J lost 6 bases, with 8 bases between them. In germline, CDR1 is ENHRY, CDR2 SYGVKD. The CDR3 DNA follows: TGTGCCATCAGTGAACAGGGTCCCGGGGAGCTGTTTTTT. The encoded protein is CAISEQGPGELFF.

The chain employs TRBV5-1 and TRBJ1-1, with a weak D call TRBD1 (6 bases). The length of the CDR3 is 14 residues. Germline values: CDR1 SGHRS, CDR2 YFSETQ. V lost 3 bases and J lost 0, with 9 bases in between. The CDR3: CASSSRTVNTEAFF. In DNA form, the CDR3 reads TGCGCCAGCAGCTCCCGGACAGTGAACACTGAAGCTTTCTTT.

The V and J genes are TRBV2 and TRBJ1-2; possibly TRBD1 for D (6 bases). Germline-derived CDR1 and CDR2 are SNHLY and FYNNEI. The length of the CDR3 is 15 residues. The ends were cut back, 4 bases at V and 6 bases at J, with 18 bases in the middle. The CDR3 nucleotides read TGTGCCAGCAGTGTTATGCGCCTCTCAGGGGATGGCTACACCTTC. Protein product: CASSVMRLSGDGYTF.

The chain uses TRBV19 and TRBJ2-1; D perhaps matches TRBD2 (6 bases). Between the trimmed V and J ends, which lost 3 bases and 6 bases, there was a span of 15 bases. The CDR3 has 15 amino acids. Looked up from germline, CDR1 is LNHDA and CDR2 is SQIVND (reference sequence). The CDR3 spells CASSIGGISINEQFF. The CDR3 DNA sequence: TGTGCCAGTAGTATCGGGGGTATTTCAATCAATGAGCAGTTCTTC.

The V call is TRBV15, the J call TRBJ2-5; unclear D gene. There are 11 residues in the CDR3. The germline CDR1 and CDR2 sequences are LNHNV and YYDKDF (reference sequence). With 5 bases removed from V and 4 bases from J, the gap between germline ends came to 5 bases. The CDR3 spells CATSSGETQYF. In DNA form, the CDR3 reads TGTGCCACCAGCTCCGGAGAGACCCAGTACTTC.

The CDR3 spells CASSFWETQGYTF. Written as DNA, the CDR3 is TGTGCCAGCAGCTTTTGGGAGACCCAGGGCTACACCTTC. This sequence joins TRBV11-2 and TRBJ1-2; unclear D gene. The V gene's germline CDR1 is SGHAT and CDR2 FQNNGV. The CDR3 spans 13 residues. V gave up 3 bases and J gave up 8 bases, with 13 bases separating them.

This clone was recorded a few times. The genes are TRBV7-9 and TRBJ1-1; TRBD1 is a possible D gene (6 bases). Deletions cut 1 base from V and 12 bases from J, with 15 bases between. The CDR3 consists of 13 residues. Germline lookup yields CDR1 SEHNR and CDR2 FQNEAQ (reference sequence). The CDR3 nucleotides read TGTGCCAGCAGCTTAGGAGAGGGGGTGAGGTCTTTCTTT. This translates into CASSLGEGVRSFF. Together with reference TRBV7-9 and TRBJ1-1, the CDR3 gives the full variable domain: DTGVSQNPRHKITKRGQNVTFRCDPISEHNRLYWYRQTLGQGPEFLTYFQNEAQLEKSRLLSDRFSAERPKGSFSTLEIQRTEQGDSAMYLCASSLGEGVRSFFGQGTRLTVV.

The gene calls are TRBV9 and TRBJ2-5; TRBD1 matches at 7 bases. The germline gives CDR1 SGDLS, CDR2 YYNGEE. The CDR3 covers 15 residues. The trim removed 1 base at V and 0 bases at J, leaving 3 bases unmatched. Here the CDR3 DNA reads TGTGCCAGCAGCGTAAGGGGACAGAACCAAGAGACCCAGTACTTC. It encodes CASSVRGQNQETQYF.

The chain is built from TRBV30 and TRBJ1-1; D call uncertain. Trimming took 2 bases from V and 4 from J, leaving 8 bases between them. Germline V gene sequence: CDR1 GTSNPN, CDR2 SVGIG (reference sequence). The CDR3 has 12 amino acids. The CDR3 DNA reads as TGTGCCTGGAGTAAACTGTCCACTGAAGCTTTCTTT. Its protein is CAWSKLSTEAFF.

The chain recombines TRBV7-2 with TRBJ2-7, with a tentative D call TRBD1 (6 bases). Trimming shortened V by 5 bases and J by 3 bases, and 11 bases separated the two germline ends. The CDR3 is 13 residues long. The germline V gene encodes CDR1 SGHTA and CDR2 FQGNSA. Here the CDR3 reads CASSLQGLYEQYF. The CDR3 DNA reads TGTGCCAGCAGCCTTCAGGGGCTCTACGAGCAGTACTTC.

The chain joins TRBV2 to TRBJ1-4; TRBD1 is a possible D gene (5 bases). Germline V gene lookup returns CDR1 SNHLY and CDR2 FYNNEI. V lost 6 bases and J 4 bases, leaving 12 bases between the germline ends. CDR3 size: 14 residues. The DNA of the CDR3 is TGTGCCAGCAGGATGGGGGGGATTAATGAAAAACTGTTTTTT. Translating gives CASRMGGINEKLFF.

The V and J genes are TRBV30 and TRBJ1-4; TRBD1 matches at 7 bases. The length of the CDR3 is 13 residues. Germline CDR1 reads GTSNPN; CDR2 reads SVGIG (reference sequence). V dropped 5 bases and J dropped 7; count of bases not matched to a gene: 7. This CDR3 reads CAWHPQGVEKLFF. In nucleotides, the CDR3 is TGTGCCTGGCACCCCCAGGGGGTTGAAAAACTGTTTTTT.

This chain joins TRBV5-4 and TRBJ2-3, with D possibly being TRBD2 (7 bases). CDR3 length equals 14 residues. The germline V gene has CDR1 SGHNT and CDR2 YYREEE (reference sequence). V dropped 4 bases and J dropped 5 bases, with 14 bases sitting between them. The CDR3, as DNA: TGTGCCAGCAGCCCCTCCGGGGGGCAAGATACGCAGTATTTT. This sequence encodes CASSPSGGQDTQYF.

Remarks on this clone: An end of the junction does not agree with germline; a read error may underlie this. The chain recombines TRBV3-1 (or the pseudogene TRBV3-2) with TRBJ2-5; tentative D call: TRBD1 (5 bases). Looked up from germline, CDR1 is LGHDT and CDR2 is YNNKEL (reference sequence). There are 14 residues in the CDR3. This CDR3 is CAGSQIPGKGSQYF. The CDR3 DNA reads TGTGCCGGCAGCCAAATACCAGGCAAGGGGTCCCAGTACTTC.

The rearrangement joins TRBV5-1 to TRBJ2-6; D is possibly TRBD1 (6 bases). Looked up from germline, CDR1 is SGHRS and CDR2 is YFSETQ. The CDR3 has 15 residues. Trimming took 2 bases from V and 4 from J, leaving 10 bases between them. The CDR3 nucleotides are TGCGCCAGCAGCTTTACAGGGCCAGGGGCCAACGTCCTGACTTTC. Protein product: CASSFTGPGANVLTF.

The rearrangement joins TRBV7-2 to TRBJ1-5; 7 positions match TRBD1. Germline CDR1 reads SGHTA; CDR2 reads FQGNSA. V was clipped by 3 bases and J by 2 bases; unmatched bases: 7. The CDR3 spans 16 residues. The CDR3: CASSFDRDRGNQPQHF. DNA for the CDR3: TGTGCCAGCAGCTTTGACAGGGATCGGGGCAATCAGCCCCAGCATTTT.

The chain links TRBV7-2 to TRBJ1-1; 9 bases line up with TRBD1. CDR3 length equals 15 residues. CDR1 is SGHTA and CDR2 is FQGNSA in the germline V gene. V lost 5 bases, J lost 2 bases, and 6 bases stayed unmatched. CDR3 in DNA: TGTGCCAGCAGCCCCCGACAGGGGGGTAACACTGAAGCTTTCTTT. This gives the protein CASSPRQGGNTEAFF.

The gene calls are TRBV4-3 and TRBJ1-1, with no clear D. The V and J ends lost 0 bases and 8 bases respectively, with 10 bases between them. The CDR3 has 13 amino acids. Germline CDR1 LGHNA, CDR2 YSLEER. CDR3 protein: CASSQDRRLEAFF. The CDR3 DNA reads TGCGCCAGCAGCCAAGATCGGAGGCTCGAAGCTTTCTTT.